This TCR beta chain was identified during a study of blood T cell repertoires in COVID-19. Study overall: The cDNA or gDNA used as material had been derived from T cells, B-cell-depleted T cells, or PBMCs.

Profiling relied on immunoSEQ multiplex PCR, and the TCRdb table lists in-frame clones only, not all of them. This sample has over 100,000 clones; 75% to 85% occur once, and the top ten carry 3% to 4.5%. There are 15 residues in the CDR3. Germline V gives CDR1 SGDLS, CDR2 YYNGEE. V shed 4 bases, J shed 1 base, and the junction held 6 bases outside the gene matches. The clonotype was recovered from a woman aged 80 or over with acute or convalescent COVID-19. The rearrangement uses TRBV9 and TRBJ1-1, with TRBD1 matching over 8 bases. The specimen was peripheral blood. The CDR3 sequence is CASSPSGTGNTEAFF. CDR3 coding DNA: TGTGCCAGCAGCCCTAGTGGGACAGGGAACACTGAAGCTTTCTTT.